This note documents a single T cell receptor (beta chain) sequence. Its antigen is unidentified. This record comes from a study of CD8 T cells in Susac syndrome. Peripheral blood CD8+ and CD4+ T cells were profiled by TCR beta sequencing. Controls were healthy donors (matched for age and sex). Findings and limits, study-wide: An acknowledgment was made by the study that its TCR sequencing and HLA analysis involved relatively few individuals.

Random hexamers were used to reverse transcribe the RNA input (roughly 0.5 to 1 ug). One entry per CDR3 protein results from TCRdb running MiXCR on the immunoSEQ multiplex PCR reads. The table includes around 150,000 distinct CDR3 sequences, about 93% detected once. There are 15 residues in the CDR3. The V and J ends lost 0 bases and 3 bases respectively, with 14 bases between them. The V gene's germline CDR1 is DFQATT and CDR2 SNEGSKA (reference sequence). The receptor comes from a human donor in good health. Sequences were obtained from CD4+ T cells from PBMCs. The chain joins TRBV20-1 to TRBJ1-1; maybe TRBD1 (6 bases). CDR3 region: CSARDGGGRDTEAFF. The CDR3 DNA reads as TGCAGTGCTAGAGATGGAGGGGGGAGGGACACTGAAGCTTTCTTT.